This is a list of T cell receptor beta chains from one sample in a study of blood T cell repertoires in COVID-19. Sequencing was performed with immunoSEQ multiplex PCR; in TCRdb, only in-frame clones are kept and a portion is missing. Seen here are just over 300,000 clones, under 90% observed once, and the top ten hold about 1.7%. The sample comprised peripheral blood. The receptor source for this set is a young woman with COVID-19, enrolled during active disease. CDR3s include the opening cysteine and the closing phenylalanine or tryptophan. The D gene is left open where the match is weak. Not all rows give a size; the values are once, few, many and, for expanded clones, a class.

>TRBD2|few|15|TRBV2|TRBJ2-3
CASIKAGGPTDTQYF
TGTGCCAGCATCAAGGCGGGGGGGCCTACAGATACGCAGTATTTT
>.|.|13|TRBV10-1|TRBJ1-2
CASSDTGNYGYTF
TGCGCCAGCAGTGACACAGGGAACTATGGCTACACCTTC
>TRBD2|.|15|TRBV5-1|TRBJ2-3
CASSTGLAGPDTQYF
TGCGCCAGCAGCACCGGACTAGCGGGGCCAGATACGCAGTATTTT
>.|.|13|TRBV4-3|TRBJ1-2
CASSQDRRYGYTF
TGCGCCAGCAGCCAAGATCGGAGGTATGGCTACACCTTC
>TRBD1|.|14|TRBV30|TRBJ1-1
CASDRGLVNTEAFF
TGTGCCTCGGACAGGGGGCTGGTGAACACTGAAGCTTTCTTT
>TRBD1|.|16|TRBV5-6|TRBJ1-1
CASSMTGGTMNTEAFF
TGTGCCAGCAGCATGACAGGGGGGACTATGAACACTGAAGCTTTCTTT
>.|.|16|TRBV24-1|TRBJ2-3
CATSRGGLPTVDTQYF
TGTGCCACCAGCCGCGGCGGTCTCCCGACAGTGGATACGCAGTATTTT
>.|.|12|TRBV28|TRBJ2-7
CASSLAGGEQYF
TGTGCCAGCAGTTTGGCAGGAGGCGAGCAGTACTTC
>TRBD2|.|16|TRBV7-9|TRBJ2-1
CASSLYSGGSYNEQFF
TGTGCCAGCAGCTTGTATAGCGGGGGATCCTACAATGAGCAGTTCTTC
>TRBD1|.|16|TRBV4-3|TRBJ1-5
CASSHRTGGSRQPQHF
TGCGCCAGCAGCCATCGGACAGGGGGTTCGAGACAGCCCCAGCATTTT
>.|.|17|TRBV5-4|TRBJ1-1
CASRRVPQGPRNTEAFF
TGTGCCAGCAGACGTGTACCACAGGGACCAAGGAACACTGAAGCTTTCTTT
>TRBD1|.|14|TRBV30|TRBJ2-7
CACSTGQPSYEQYF
TGTGCCTGTTCAACGGGACAGCCCTCCTACGAGCAGTACTTC
>TRBD1|once|16|TRBV5-1|TRBJ2-2
CASSLARDRWSGELFF
TGCGCCAGCAGCTTGGCCAGGGACAGGTGGTCCGGGGAGCTGTTTTTT
>.|.|16|TRBV11-2|TRBJ1-5
CASSLDRWGGGQPQHF
TGTGCCAGCAGCTTAGATCGGTGGGGGGGAGGTCAGCCCCAGCATTTT
>TRBD1|once|15|TRBV3-1/TRBV3-2|TRBJ2-7
CASSQGVGQAYEQYF
TGTGCCAGCAGCCAAGGGGTCGGACAGGCCTACGAGCAGTACTTC
>TRBD1|.|16|TRBV6-1|TRBJ1-4
CASSEHRGRDNEKLFF
TGTGCCAGCAGTGAACACAGGGGGCGTGATAATGAAAAACTGTTTTTT
>.|.|13|TRBV30|TRBJ1-3
CAWTPGTGNTIYF
TGTGCCTGGACCCCAGGGACTGGAAACACCATATATTTT
>.|.|13|TRBV28|TRBJ1-2
CASSTSVSYGYTF
TGTGCCAGCAGTACCTCAGTCTCCTATGGCTACACCTTC
>.|.|14|TRBV5-6|TRBJ2-3
CASHGSGGTDTQYF
TGTGCCAGCCATGGTTCGGGGGGCACAGATACGCAGTATTTT
>TRBD1|.|14|TRBV27|TRBJ1-2
CASSFLGQGEGYTF
TGTGCCAGCAGTTTCCTGGGACAGGGGGAAGGCTACACCTTC
>TRBD2|.|21|TRBV4-1|TRBJ2-2
CASSQGGTSGGKNRNTGELFF
TGCGCCAGCAGCCAAGGAGGCACTAGCGGGGGAAAAAACCGGAACACCGGGGAGCTGTTTTTT
>TRBD1|.|15|TRBV2|TRBJ1-1
CASSVTGGAYTEAFF
TGTGCCAGCAGTGTTACAGGGGGCGCCTACACTGAAGCTTTCTTT
>.|.|14|TRBV5-5|TRBJ2-7
CASSFGEGGYEQYF
TGTGCCAGCAGCTTCGGTGAGGGAGGATACGAGCAGTACTTC
>.|.|13|TRBV6-5|TRBJ1-5
CASSYRRVGPQHF
TGTGCCAGCAGTTACCGCAGGGTAGGGCCCCAGCATTTT
>.|.|16|TRBV6-5|TRBJ2-2
CASSYMATGDTGELFF
TGTGCCAGCAGTTACATGGCGACAGGAGACACCGGGGAGCTGTTTTTT
>TRBD1|.|15|TRBV11-3|TRBJ2-5
CASSFSGQNQETQYF
TGTGCCAGCAGCTTCTCGGGACAGAACCAAGAGACCCAGTACTTC
>TRBD1|.|14|TRBV11-2|TRBJ1-6
CASSPGQGLLPLHF
TGTGCCAGCAGTCCGGGACAGGGTCTTTTACCCCTCCACTTT
>TRBD1|.|15|TRBV18|TRBJ1-2
CASSPPGQLHYGYTF
TGTGCCAGCTCACCCCCGGGACAGCTTCATTATGGCTACACCTTC
>TRBD2|.|17|TRBV13|TRBJ2-1
CASSLEGTSGGPNEQFF
TGTGCCAGCAGCTTAGAGGGGACTAGCGGGGGGCCTAATGAGCAGTTCTTC
>TRBD1|.|14|TRBV3-1/TRBV3-2|TRBJ2-6
CASRGTAGANVLTF
TGTGCCAGCAGAGGGACAGCTGGGGCCAACGTCCTGACTTTC
>.|.|15|TRBV6-5|TRBJ1-1
CASRRVSVLNTEAFF
TGTGCCAGCAGACGCGTCAGCGTTTTGAACACTGAAGCTTTCTTT
>TRBD2|.|18|TRBV4-3|TRBJ2-1
CASSQYASGGVSYNEQFF
TGCGCCAGCAGCCAATATGCTAGCGGGGGGGTAAGTTACAATGAGCAGTTCTTC
>TRBD2|.|14|TRBV4-1|TRBJ2-1
CASSHVAGFIEQFF
TGCGCCAGCAGCCACGTAGCGGGGTTCATTGAGCAGTTCTTC
>.|.|14|TRBV19|TRBJ1-6
CASSWDSYNSPLHF
TGTGCCAGTAGTTGGGACTCTTATAATTCACCCCTCCACTTT
>TRBD1|.|15|TRBV19|TRBJ1-5
CASSMHRGVNQPQHF
TGTGCCAGTAGTATGCACAGGGGGGTCAATCAGCCCCAGCATTTT
>.|once|10|TRBV10-3|TRBJ2-5
CASPGETQYF
TGTGCCTCTCCAGGGGAGACCCAGTACTTC
>.|.|20|TRBV5-1|TRBJ2-2
CASSLSVSQVGIAALGELFF
TGCGCCAGCAGCTTGTCGGTGTCTCAAGTCGGGATCGCGGCACTCGGGGAGCTGTTTTTT
>.|.|15|TRBV7-2|TRBJ1-2
CASSRVGAGRGGYTF
TGTGCCAGCAGTCGAGTGGGGGCAGGGAGGGGTGGCTACACCTTC
>.|.|12|TRBV13|TRBJ1-2
CASSPDSYGYTF
TGTGCCAGCAGCCCAGACAGCTATGGCTACACCTTC
>TRBD1|.|18|TRBV27|TRBJ2-6
CATKGTGGLNSGANVLTF
TGTGCCACCAAAGGTACAGGGGGCCTCAACTCTGGGGCCAACGTCCTGACTTTC
>TRBD2|few|20|TRBV3-1/TRBV3-2|TRBJ2-3
CASSPYRTSGGASSTDTQYF
TGTGCCAGCAGCCCCTATCGCACTAGCGGGGGGGCCTCGAGCACAGATACGCAGTATTTT
>TRBD2|.|17|TRBV3-1/TRBV3-2|TRBJ2-7
CASSQDYWTSGAKEQYF
TGTGCCAGCAGCCAAGATTATTGGACTAGCGGGGCGAAGGAGCAGTACTTC
>.|.|14|TRBV19|TRBJ1-2
CASSPPGGGYGYTF
TGTGCCAGTAGCCCCCCGGGGGGCGGATATGGCTACACCTTC
>TRBD1|.|15|TRBV7-9|TRBJ1-5
CASSNDRGSDQPQHF
TGTGCCAGCAGCAACGACAGGGGCTCAGATCAGCCCCAGCATTTT
>TRBD1|.|15|TRBV4-2|TRBJ1-6
CASSQEARGSSPLHF
TGTGCCAGCAGCCAAGAGGCCAGGGGGAGTTCACCCCTCCACTTT
>.|.|15|TRBV10-3|TRBJ2-7
CAISESYRLRYEQYF
TGTGCCATCAGTGAGTCATACAGGTTGCGTTACGAGCAGTACTTC
>.|.|14|TRBV2|TRBJ1-3
CAGGEDLSGNTIYF
TGTGCCGGGGGCGAGGATCTGTCTGGAAACACCATATATTTT
>TRBD1|few|14|TRBV5-5|TRBJ1-6
CASSADRGNSPLHF
TGTGCCAGCAGCGCGGACAGGGGAAATTCACCCCTCCACTTT
>TRBD2|.|16|TRBV6-2/TRBV6-3|TRBJ2-1
CASSYSTSVRYNEQFF
TGTGCCAGCAGTTACTCGACTAGCGTTAGGTACAATGAGCAGTTCTTC
>TRBD2|.|16|TRBV11-3|TRBJ2-5
CASSLGGRGDQETQYF
TGTGCCAGCAGCTTAGGAGGGCGGGGGGACCAAGAGACCCAGTACTTC